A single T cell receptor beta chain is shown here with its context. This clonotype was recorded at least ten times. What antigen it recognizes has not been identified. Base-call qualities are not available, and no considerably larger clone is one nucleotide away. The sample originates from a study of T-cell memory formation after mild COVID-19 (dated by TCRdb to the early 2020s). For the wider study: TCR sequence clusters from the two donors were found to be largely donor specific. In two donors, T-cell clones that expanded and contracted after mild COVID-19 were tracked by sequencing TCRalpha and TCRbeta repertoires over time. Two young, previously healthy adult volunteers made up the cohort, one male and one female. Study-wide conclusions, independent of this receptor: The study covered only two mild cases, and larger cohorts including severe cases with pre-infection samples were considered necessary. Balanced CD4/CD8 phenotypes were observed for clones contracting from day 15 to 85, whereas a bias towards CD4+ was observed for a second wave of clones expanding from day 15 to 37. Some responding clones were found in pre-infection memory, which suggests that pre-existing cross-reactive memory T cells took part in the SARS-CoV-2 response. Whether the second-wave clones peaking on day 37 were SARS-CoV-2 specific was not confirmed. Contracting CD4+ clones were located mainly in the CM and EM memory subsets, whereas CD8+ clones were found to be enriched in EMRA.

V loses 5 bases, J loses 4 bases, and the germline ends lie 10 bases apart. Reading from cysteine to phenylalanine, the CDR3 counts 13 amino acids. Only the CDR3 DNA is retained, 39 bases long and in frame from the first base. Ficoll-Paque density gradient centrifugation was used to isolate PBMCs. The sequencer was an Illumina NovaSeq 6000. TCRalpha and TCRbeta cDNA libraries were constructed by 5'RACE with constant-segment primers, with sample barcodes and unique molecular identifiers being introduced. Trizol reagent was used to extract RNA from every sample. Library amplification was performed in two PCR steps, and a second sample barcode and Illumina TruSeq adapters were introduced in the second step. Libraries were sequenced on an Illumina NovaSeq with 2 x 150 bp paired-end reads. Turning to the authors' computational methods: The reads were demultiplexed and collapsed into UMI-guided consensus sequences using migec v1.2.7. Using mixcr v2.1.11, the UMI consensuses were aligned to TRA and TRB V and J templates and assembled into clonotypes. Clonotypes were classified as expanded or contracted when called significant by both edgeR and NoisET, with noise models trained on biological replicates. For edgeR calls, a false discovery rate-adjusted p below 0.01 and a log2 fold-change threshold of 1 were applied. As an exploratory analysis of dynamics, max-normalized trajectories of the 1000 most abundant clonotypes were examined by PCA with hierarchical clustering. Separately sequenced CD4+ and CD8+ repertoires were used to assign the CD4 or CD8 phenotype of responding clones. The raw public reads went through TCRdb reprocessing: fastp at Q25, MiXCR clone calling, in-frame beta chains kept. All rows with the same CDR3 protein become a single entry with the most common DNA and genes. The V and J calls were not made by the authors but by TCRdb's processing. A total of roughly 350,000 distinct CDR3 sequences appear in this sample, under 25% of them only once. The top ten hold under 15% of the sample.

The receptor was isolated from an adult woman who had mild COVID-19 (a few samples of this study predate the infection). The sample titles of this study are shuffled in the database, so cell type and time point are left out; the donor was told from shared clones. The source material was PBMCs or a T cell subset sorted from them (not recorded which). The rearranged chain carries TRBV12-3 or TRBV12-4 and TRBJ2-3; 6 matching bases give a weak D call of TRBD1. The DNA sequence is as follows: TGTGCCAGCAGTACCAGGGGAGCAGATACGCAGTATTTT. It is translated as CASSTRGADTQYF.